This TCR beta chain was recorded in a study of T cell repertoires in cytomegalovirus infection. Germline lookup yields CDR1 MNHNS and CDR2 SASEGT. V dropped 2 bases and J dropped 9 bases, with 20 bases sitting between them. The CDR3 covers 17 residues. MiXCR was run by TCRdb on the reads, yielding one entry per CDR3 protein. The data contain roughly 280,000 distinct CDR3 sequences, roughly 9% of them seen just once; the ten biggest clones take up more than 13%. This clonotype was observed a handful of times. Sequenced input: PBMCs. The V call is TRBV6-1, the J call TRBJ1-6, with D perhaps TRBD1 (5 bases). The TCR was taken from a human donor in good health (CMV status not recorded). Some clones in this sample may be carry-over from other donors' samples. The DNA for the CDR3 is TGTGCCAGCAGTGAACTCGAGCCGGGACTCTGGGGTTCACCCCTCCACTTT. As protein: CASSELEPGLWGSPLHF.